The text below deals with one T cell receptor beta chain. This specimen comes from a study of control samples from healthy donors and cancer patients. CDR1 and CDR2 (germline): LNHDA, SQIVND (reference sequence). The CDR3 length is 16 residues. With V trimmed by 6 bases and J by 5 bases, 10 bases remained unmatched. Using immunoSEQ multiplex PCR, the repertoire was profiled, and TCRdb retains in-frame clones only, with some absent. The sample includes roughly 98,000 clones, approximately 95% of them seen just once. The V and J genes are TRBV19 and TRBJ1-1, with TRBD1 matching 12 bases. Sequencing input: blood. The clonotype comes from a man younger than 35 in good health. DNA of the CDR3: TGTGCCAGTAGGCAGGGGACAGGGGGCGTGAGAACTGAAGCTTTCTTT. As protein: CASRQGTGGVRTEAFF.